The T cell receptor (beta chain) described here comes from a study of cytomegalovirus exposure and HLA in healthy donors (dated by TCRdb to about 2017). Study-level background: According to an earlier analysis of 550 to 750 of the donors, about 179 million T cells yielded some 120 million unique TCR beta sequences and roughly 280 Gb of sequence data. Class I and class II HLA loci were covered by the typing at four-digit resolution. In addition to the first cohort of 666 subjects, a separate validation cohort of 130 or so different subjects was used. Every repertoire in the discovery cohort had been generated on one and the same sequencing platform. The study used immunosequencing to profile the T cell repertoires of some 600 subjects and linked those repertoires to cytomegalovirus serostatus. On average, over 200,000 unique TCR beta nucleotide sequences were sequenced per donor among about 400 genotyped donors of the cohort, with roughly 18% of those sequences being non-productive. The genetic ancestry cluster associated with self-reported Caucasian donors included roughly 84% of the roughly 380 genotyped donors. The study combined high-throughput TCR immunosequencing, statistical association of individual TCRs with disease status, and machine learning to predict cytomegalovirus infection status. Typing coverage differed by locus: A, B, C, DRB1 and DQB1 were typed in about 620-630 donors, DQA1 in 500 to 550, DPA1 in around 600, and DPB1 in around 440. The study aimed to test whether signatures of past pathogen exposure could be identified by cataloging public T cell receptors. Rather than using new phenotypic data, the later analysis identified candidate immune exposures from TCR beta sequences and from how often those sequences occurred across donors. An earlier analysis of around 640 of the donors used high-throughput TCR beta sequencing to judge whether each TCR beta V gene segment behaved as functional or pseudogenic. A later analysis re-examined previously published TCR beta repertoires from more than 550 donors and added high-resolution HLA genotyping to investigate patterns of TCR occurrence. Four or five DR-DQ haplotypes were handled as single units for association and clustering because linkage in the cohort was strong. A later genetic analysis used genome-wide SNP genotypes for about 65% of the 666 donors, treating that subset as a discovery cohort. An early release covering just under 650 HLA-typed donors comprised approximately 300 gigabases of sequencing data and around 86 million unique TCR sequences. Donor age, sex, ethnicity and CMV serostatus were compiled together with the repertoire data. General findings and caveats noted by the study authors: In a later analysis, the rate of TCR association differed among HLA loci, with DRB1 alleles having the most associated TCRs and HLA-C alleles having the fewest. The classifier was reported to diagnose cytomegalovirus status with high specificity and sensitivity in both the original cohort and the validation cohort. In an earlier analysis of under 600 of the donors, most TCR beta V segments were observed in productive rearrangements about 90% or about 30% of the time, broadly matching IMGT annotations. A later analysis reported that several top co-occurrence clusters appeared linked to parvovirus B19, influenza, CMV and Epstein-Barr virus. HLA typing was unavailable for some donors at each locus, so association tests used only the typed subset. A later analysis found that HLA-associated TCR beta chains were more clonally expanded and had lower generation probabilities than equally common non-associated chains. A group of highly shared sequence variants was considered likely to be a technical artifact of the sequencing pipeline. CMV serostatus was the only immune exposure information available for the cohort. In the study, some 160 TCR beta chains were listed as associated with cytomegalovirus. The authors suggested that the approach could potentially be generalized to other disease states and immunological phenotypes. Compared with the roughly 710-donor mean, donors in an Asian-associated ancestry cluster had fewer N-insertions in productive TCRs, according to a later genetic analysis. Linkage disequilibrium might explain the correlated functional status among segregating V segments, but an unknown experimental factor could not be excluded. V-gene and J-gene trimming of TCR beta chains was associated with a missense DCLRE1C variant in a later genetic analysis, and the association was replicated in an independent cohort. Because counts were too low, seventeen rarely observed V segments, including chromosome 9 orphons, were excluded from the earlier analysis of some 590 of the donors. Most TCR sequences were observed very rarely across donors, whereas some public TCRs were present in many individuals. When HLA alleles, especially DR and DQ, strongly co-occurred, attributing TCR associations to individual alleles was difficult. At a false discovery rate of 0.05, a later analysis linked 16,000 or so TCR beta sequences to specific HLA alleles. In vitro tests confirmed that a few of the cytomegalovirus-associated TCR beta chains recognize cytomegalovirus antigens. A further reported finding was that TCR beta sequences accurately predicted the HLA-A and HLA-B alleles for most subjects in the first cohort. Roughly uniform sequencing depth across donors was assumed in presence/absence analyses, although this assumption may not hold. Because the 87-base-pair reads could not distinguish some IMGT-functional V segments, including TRBV6-2 and TRBV6-3, those segments were excluded. In a later analysis, most CMV-associated TCR beta chains were found to appear HLA-restricted, with HLA associations seemingly driven largely by CMV exposure. In this cohort, only TCR beta chains were sequenced, and detectable features were limited by the absence of alpha or paired-chain data.

The cohort comprised fewer than 750 healthy bone marrow donors. At the time of sampling, every cohort member was nominally healthy, though immune exposures that went unrecorded were likely present. The donor was CMV seronegative and was included in the group of approximately 350 seronegative cohort members. Each donor provided a peripheral blood sample, and peripheral blood mononuclear cells were used for TCR beta sequencing. Genomic DNA extraction from the blood cell samples was performed with the Qiagen DNeasy Blood Extraction Kit. This clone is a singleton in its sample. Its antigen specificity is not known. No much larger clone exists at a distance of one base, and base qualities are not known. CDR1 SQVTM and CDR2 ANQGSEA were looked up in the germline V gene. The CDR3 covers 14 residues, taking in both the cysteine and the phenylalanine. The kept DNA is CDR3 alone, 42 bases in frame from the first base. The V end gives up 4 bases and the J end 8 bases, leaving 10 bases in the junction not matched to a gene.

The library was obtained by the immunoSEQ multiplex PCR assay. The multiplex PCR relied on a mix of 60 forward primers for TCR Vbeta segments and 13 reverse primers for TCR Jbeta segments. The CDR3 region of rearranged TCR beta genes was amplified from genomic DNA by a multiplex PCR assay. The amplified TCR beta libraries were sequenced on the Illumina HiSeq System as 87-base-pair reads. In the source study's methods: A later analysis counted some 80 million unique TCR beta chains across the 666 repertoires, and some 11 million of these chains were shared by at least two donors. Raw reads were error-corrected and collapsed into unique sequences by a nearest-neighbor algorithm in which closely related sequences were merged to remove PCR and sequencing errors. Alignment of CDR3 sequences to IMGT reference sequences was used to assign V, D and J gene segments. Each retained sequence needed at least a six-nucleotide match to both a V gene segment and a J gene segment. A rearrangement was called productive if the CDR3 had no stop codons and remained in frame with V and J, and every other rearrangement was called non-productive. CDR3 was defined by IMGT convention, running from the second conserved V-encoded cysteine to the conserved J-encoded phenylalanine. The earlier analysis of about 590 of the donors excluded sequences that lacked an unambiguous match to a single V gene segment. An earlier analysis of just under 600 of the donors called V segments functional above 56.7% productive rearrangements and segregating when the between-donor standard deviation exceeded 5%. A statistical classification framework was developed to diagnose cytomegalovirus status using the catalog of TCR beta chain sequences. In a later analysis, TCR nucleotide sequences were compared against IMGT/GENE-DB human TR gene sequences so that V and J genes could be assigned. A later analysis assigned CDR3 sequences and most-parsimonious VDJ recombination scenarios with the TCRdist pipeline. A later analysis defined each TCR beta chain by its CDR3 amino acid sequence plus V-gene family, and excluded reads lacking a unique V-gene family. To address suspected cross-contamination and a sequencing artifact, a later analysis removed roughly 580 highly shared, low-generation-probability nucleotide sequences. For each public chain, a later analysis derived a clonal expansion index from normalized ranks of inferred template counts within each repertoire. A later analysis computed generation probabilities with a VDJ recombination model fitted to out-of-frame rearrangements, and checked the results against IGoR. In a later analysis, TCR-TCR, TCR-HLA and TCR-CMV co-occurrence was scored with hypergeometric tests, and a repertoire-size bias correction was applied to TCR pairs. To estimate false discovery rates, a later analysis permuted the HLA or CMV assignments 20 times. In a later analysis, co-occurring TCRs were grouped using DBSCAN, with TCRdist sequence similarity added in when clustering inside HLA-allele-positive subsets. Repertoires with fewer than 30,000 or more than 120,000 public chains were left out of co-occurrence clustering, as were four to six repertoires with anomalous nucleotide sharing. TCRdb took this table from immuneACCESS and kept in-frame rearrangements with V and J called. Such tables lack part of the clones; where checked against another copy, unresolved V genes explain under half of the gap, and the rest is unexplained. That table is the source of V, J and clone size, and D and trimming were worked out from the DNA. Across this sample there are 220,000 or so clones, with approximately 78% seen only once. About 3.8% of the sample is held by the ten biggest clonotypes.

Sequenced sample: PBMCs. Rearrangement joined TRBV29-1 to TRBJ2-1, with 8 junctional bases fitting TRBD1. This TCR came from a male donor in good health and CMV-seronegative. The CDR3 reads CSVAGGGLWDEQFF. The DNA sequence is as follows: TGCAGCGTTGCAGGGGGCGGGCTTTGGGATGAGCAGTTCTTC.